This T cell receptor (beta chain) came from a study of CD8 T cells in ankylosing spondylitis. Notes on the study in general: Blood from ankylosing spondylitis patients appeared to carry a characteristic roughly eight-variant TCR beta motif. Prior literature has documented some motif variants in synovial fluid and blood from reactive arthritis.

Germline CDR1 and CDR2: LGHDT and YNNKEL (reference sequence). This CDR3 region has 17 residues. Trimming at V came to 3 bases and at J to 0 bases, leaving 5 bases not matched to a gene. Scientists made TCR beta libraries using quantitative 5'-RACE with molecular barcodes. Each CDR3 protein gets one entry after TCRdb re-called the 5' RACE reads with MiXCR. The data show 350,000 to 550,000 distinct CDR3 sequences, roughly 26% seen once. For this clonotype: Its antigen is not identified.

The chain carries TRBV3-1 and TRBJ2-2, with TRBD1 matching over 9 bases. The source material was blood, either unsorted or a sorted T cell fraction (not recorded which). This TCR was recovered from a male donor with ankylosing spondylitis. Here the CDR3 reads CASSQAGTGPNTGELFF. The CDR3 nucleotides are TGTGCCAGCAGCCAGGCCGGGACAGGGCCGAACACCGGGGAGCTGTTTTTT.